A single sample is the source of the 31 T cell receptor beta chains below, sequenced in a study of cytomegalovirus exposure and HLA in healthy donors. Assay: immunoSEQ multiplex PCR; the TCRdb copy retains only in-frame clones and omits some. The table includes roughly 100,000 clones, 70% to 90% detected once. Sample: PBMCs. These receptor sequences come from a woman between 18 and 30 years old in good health and CMV-seropositive.

This rearrangement joins TRBV9 to TRBJ2-7, with D possibly TRBD1 on 6 matching bases. There are 16 residues in the CDR3. The V and J ends lost 3 bases and 5 bases respectively, with 21 bases between them. CDR1 is SGDLS and CDR2 is YYNGEE in the germline V gene. The DNA of the CDR3 is TGTGCCAGCAGCGACCTAAACAGGGACCCCTGGAACGAGCAGTACTTC. It is translated as CASSDLNRDPWNEQYF.

The J gene is TRBJ2-1, the V gene TRBV5-1, with 7 bases matching TRBD1. CDR1 SGHRS and CDR2 YFSETQ come from the germline V gene. Losses at the gene ends were 3 bases for V and 5 bases for J; bases not matched to a gene: 5. The CDR3 runs to 14 residues. CDR3 sequence: CASSYTGDHNEQFF. The CDR3 DNA reads as TGCGCCAGCAGCTACACAGGGGACCACAATGAGCAGTTCTTC.

The rearrangement links TRBV6-6 to TRBJ1-5, with D possibly matching TRBD1 (5 bases). Germline CDR1 is MNHNY and CDR2 is SVGAGI (reference sequence). Trimming pared 5 bases from V and 3 bases from J, leaving 11 bases between. The CDR3 covers 14 residues. This CDR3 reads CASSPEGNNQPQHF. CDR3 DNA: TGTGCCAGCAGTCCGGAGGGGAACAATCAGCCCCAGCATTTT.

Written as DNA, the CDR3 is TGTGCCAGCAGTTACGTAGCGGGACAAGAGACCCAGTACTTC. This encodes CASSYVAGQETQYF. The V call is TRBV6-5, the J call TRBJ2-5, with 8 bases identical to TRBD2. The CDR3 runs 14 residues. The germline V gene has CDR1 MNHEY and CDR2 SVGAGI. The V segment lost 2 bases and the J segment 2 bases; nucleotides outside the gene matches: 1.

The chain has TRBV5-8 and TRBJ1-3; D remains ambiguous. The V gene's germline CDR1 is SGHTS and CDR2 YDEGEE. Trimming took off 4 bases at V and 0 bases at J, with 11 bases between the two ends. This CDR3 has 15 residues. CDR3: CASSRRPSSGNTIYF. The CDR3 nucleotides read TGTGCCAGCAGCCGCCGCCCGAGCTCTGGAAACACCATATATTTT.

This clone appeared once. The chain combines TRBV27 with TRBJ2-5, with TRBD2 identical over 7 bases. In germline, CDR1 is MNHEY, CDR2 SMNVEV (reference sequence). The CDR3 covers 13 residues. V lost 10 bases, J lost 5 bases, and 10 bases stayed unmatched. The CDR3 bases are TGTGCCACCGGTCGGGGGGTCCGTGAGACCCAGTACTTC. Amino acids: CATGRGVRETQYF.

CDR3 in amino acids: CASSLDRGLKNEQYF. As DNA, the CDR3 is TGTGCCAGCAGCTTGGACAGGGGGCTGAAGAACGAGCAGTACTTC. This chain uses TRBV5-6 with TRBJ2-7; 9 bases line up with TRBD1. Germline CDR1 and CDR2: SGHDT and YYEEEE. Trimming at V came to 0 bases and at J to 5 bases, leaving 6 bases not matched to a gene. The CDR3 sequence is 15 residues long.

The chain employs TRBV7-8 and TRBJ1-2, with 7 bases aligning to TRBD1. This CDR3 region has 15 residues. V gave up 1 base and J gave up 5 bases; unmatched junction bases: 7. The germline V gene has CDR1 SGHVS and CDR2 FQNEAQ. The CDR3, as DNA: TGTGCCAGCAGCTTAGTCTCACAGGGGAGTTATGGCTACACCTTC. It specifies CASSLVSQGSYGYTF. Based on the CDR3 plus reference TRBV7-8 and TRBJ1-2, the full variable domain is GAGVSQSPRYKVAKRGQDVALRCDPISGHVSLFWYQQALGQGPEFLTYFQNEAQLDKSGLPSDRFFAERPEGSVSTLKIQRTQQEDSAVYLCASSLVSQGSYGYTFGSGTRLTVV.

The gene calls are TRBV9 and TRBJ1-3; no reliable D call. The CDR3 is made up of 18 amino acids. The V end lost 0 bases, the J end lost 2 bases, and 18 bases lay between the germline ends. The V gene's germline CDR1 is SGDLS and CDR2 YYNGEE. CDR3 sequence: CASSVGVGGIEPGNTIYF. The CDR3 DNA sequence: TGTGCCAGCAGCGTAGGGGTAGGAGGGATTGAGCCTGGAAACACCATATATTTT.

The chain joins TRBV5-4 to TRBJ2-1, with a tentative D call TRBD2 (6 bases). Trimming removed 2 bases from V and 3 bases from J, with 12 bases in between. The CDR3 loop spans 15 amino acids. Germline V gene lookup returns CDR1 SGHNT and CDR2 YYREEE (reference sequence). CDR3 amino acids: CASSFGRQIYNEQFF. The CDR3 DNA reads as TGTGCCAGCAGCTTCGGGAGACAAATCTACAATGAGCAGTTCTTC.

The V and J genes are TRBV28 and TRBJ2-7, with TRBD1 matching 7 bases. From germline, CDR1 is MDHEN and CDR2 SYDVKM. After removal of 8 bases from V and 6 bases from J, the junction contained 4 bases not matched to a gene. The CDR3 sequence is 11 residues long. CDR3 bases: TGTGCCAGCCAGACAGGGTTCGAGCAGTACTTC. Translation gives CASQTGFEQYF.

J is TRBJ1-2 and V is TRBV5-6; D is perhaps TRBD1 (5 bases). CDR3 length equals 16 residues. Germline loops: CDR1 SGHDT, CDR2 YYEEEE. V lost 0 bases to trimming and J lost 4 bases, with 16 bases between them. This chain's CDR3 is CASSLGGHRLGYGYTF. The CDR3 bases are TGTGCCAGCAGCTTGGGTGGACATCGACTAGGCTATGGCTACACCTTC.

The chain employs TRBV25-1 and TRBJ2-7; D is ambiguous. Germline values: CDR1 MGHDK, CDR2 SYGVNS. The V end lost 4 bases, the J end lost 3 bases, and 4 bases lay between the germline ends. This CDR3 comprises 11 residues. The CDR3 spells CASSVSYEQYF. The CDR3, as DNA: TGTGCCAGCAGTGTGAGCTACGAGCAGTACTTC.

The rearrangement uses TRBV5-1 and TRBJ1-2; 7 nucleotides agree with TRBD1. After removal of 0 bases from V and 3 bases from J, the junction contained 5 bases not matched to a gene. Germline V gene sequence: CDR1 SGHRS, CDR2 YFSETQ. The CDR3 runs 15 residues. CDR3 loop: CASSLGGTADYGYTF. DNA for the CDR3: TGCGCCAGCAGCTTGGGGGGGACAGCCGACTATGGCTACACCTTC.

CDR3 region: CASSLTGEETQYF. For the CDR3, the DNA is TGTGCCAGCAGCCTCACTGGTGAGGAGACCCAGTACTTC. The rearrangement links TRBV6-5 to TRBJ2-5; D gene ambiguous. The germline V gene has CDR1 MNHEY and CDR2 SVGAGI. The CDR3 length is 13 residues. With 6 bases removed from V and 5 bases from J, the gap between germline ends came to 13 bases.

V usage is TRBV5-1 and J usage is TRBJ2-2; the D gene is possibly TRBD1 (5 bases). CDR1 and CDR2 from the germline V gene are SGHRS and YFSETQ. The CDR3 is made up of 14 amino acids. V was shortened by 0 bases and J by 2 bases, with 5 bases between the two germline ends. CDR3 sequence reads: CASSLGTNTGELFF. The CDR3 DNA reads TGCGCCAGCAGCTTGGGGACAAACACCGGGGAGCTGTTTTTT.

This sequence joins TRBV9 and TRBJ2-1; 8 nucleotides agree with TRBD1. Trimming at V came to 4 bases and at J to 6 bases, leaving 12 bases not matched to a gene. The CDR3 runs to 16 residues. Per germline, CDR1 SGDLS and CDR2 YYNGEE. In nucleotides, the CDR3 is TGTGCCAGCAGCCCAAGGACAGGGTTAACCCTCAATGAGCAGTTCTTC. It translates to CASSPRTGLTLNEQFF.

The gene calls are TRBV27 and TRBJ2-3; 7 bases match TRBD1. Unmatched junction bases numbered 19, after V lost 9 bases and J lost 4 bases. Germline V gene data show CDR1 as MNHEY and CDR2 as SMNVEV (reference sequence). The CDR3 covers 17 residues. In DNA form, the CDR3 reads TGTGCCAGTAAAACAGGGGAGCGACTCGGCACCCCAGATACGCAGTATTTT. It translates to CASKTGERLGTPDTQYF.

This sequence joins TRBV2 and TRBJ1-1; D is unresolved. V lost 10 bases and J lost 0, with 9 bases in between. The CDR3 has 12 amino acids. From germline, CDR1 is SNHLY and CDR2 FYNNEI. The chain's CDR3 is CANSIMNTEAFF. The CDR3, as DNA: TGTGCCAACTCGATCATGAACACTGAAGCTTTCTTT.

The CDR3 reads CASSLVPGESHEQYF. The CDR3 DNA reads TGTGCCAGCAGCTTGGTGCCAGGTGAGAGCCACGAGCAGTACTTC. The V and J genes are TRBV5-4 and TRBJ2-7; D is uncertain. With 0 bases removed from V and 5 bases from J, the gap between germline ends came to 15 bases. CDR1 is SGHNT and CDR2 is YYREEE in the germline V gene (reference sequence). This CDR3 is built from 15 residues.

This rearrangement joins TRBV5-1 to TRBJ2-3, with 8 nucleotides matching TRBD1. The V segment lost 5 bases and the J segment 2 bases; nucleotides outside the gene matches: 7. Germline V CDR1 and CDR2: SGHRS, YFSETQ. This CDR3 contains 15 residues. This CDR3 is CASRPGQGYTDTQYF. Written as DNA, the CDR3 is TGCGCCAGCAGACCCGGACAGGGATACACAGATACGCAGTATTTT. The full variable domain, completed using reference TRBV5-1 and TRBJ2-3, is KAGVTQTPRYLIKTRGQQVTLSCSPISGHRSVSWYQQTPGQGLQFLFEYFSETQRNKGNFPGRFSGRQFSNSRSEMNVSTLELGDSALYLCASRPGQGYTDTQYFGPGTRLTVL.

This sequence joins TRBV30 and TRBJ1-2, with no clear D. Germline CDR1 and CDR2: GTSNPN and SVGIG (reference sequence). The CDR3 spans 12 residues. V gave up 0 bases and J gave up 11 bases, with 13 bases separating them. CDR3: CAWSVSYSGYTF. CDR3 coding DNA: TGTGCCTGGAGTGTATCATACAGTGGGTACACCTTC.

V usage is TRBV28 and J usage is TRBJ1-3, with D perhaps TRBD1 (6 bases). This CDR3 contains 14 residues. The germline V and J ends were trimmed by 5 bases and 5 bases, with 13 bases remaining between them. Germline assignment: CDR1 MDHEN and CDR2 SYDVKM. This chain's CDR3 is CASSVGQIRNTIYF. CDR3 sequence (DNA): TGTGCCAGCAGTGTCGGACAGATTCGAAACACCATATATTTT.

The genes are TRBV11-3 and TRBJ1-6, with a tentative D call TRBD1 (5 bases). The germline V and J ends were trimmed by 4 bases and 9 bases, with 19 bases remaining between them. This CDR3 contains 16 residues. The germline CDR1 and CDR2 sequences are SGHNT and YENEEA. The CDR3 protein is CASSWGGSEAGSPLHF. The DNA of the CDR3 is TGTGCCAGCAGCTGGGGGGGAAGTGAGGCGGGTTCACCCCTCCACTTT.

V usage is TRBV5-1 and J usage is TRBJ2-1; 8 positions agree with TRBD1. Germline V gene sequence: CDR1 SGHRS, CDR2 YFSETQ. This CDR3 is 15 amino acids long. The J segment lost 6 bases and the V segment lost 2 bases, leaving 7 bases of the junction unmatched. The CDR3 sequence: CASSFRTGSINEQFF. CDR3 in DNA: TGCGCCAGCAGCTTTAGGACAGGGAGTATCAATGAGCAGTTCTTC.

This clone has just a few counts. The chain is built from TRBV9 and TRBJ2-2, with D possibly being TRBD2 (6 bases). The ends were cut back, 0 bases at V and 0 bases at J, with 9 bases in the middle. Germline loops: CDR1 SGDLS, CDR2 YYNGEE. The CDR3 length is 16 residues. CDR3 nucleotides: TGTGCCAGCAGCGTAGATGCGGGGACGAACACCGGGGAGCTGTTTTTT. Translating gives CASSVDAGTNTGELFF.

The chain carries TRBV5-1 and TRBJ2-2; TRBD2 agrees at 7 bases. Germline V CDR1 and CDR2: SGHRS, YFSETQ. This CDR3 has 16 residues. J gave up 1 base and V 3 bases, and 6 bases lay outside the gene matches. The CDR3 region is CASSSRLARNTGELFF. Here the CDR3 DNA reads TGCGCCAGCAGCTCCAGACTAGCTAGGAACACCGGGGAGCTGTTTTTT.

The chain joins TRBV11-2 to TRBJ1-2; D is uncertain. V gave up 5 bases and J gave up 4 bases, with 14 bases separating them. This CDR3 is built from 14 residues. Per the germline V gene, CDR1 is SGHAT and CDR2 is FQNNGV. The CDR3 nucleotides are TGTGCCAGCAGCCTAGGAACCCGGAGCTATGGCTACACCTTC. Translating it yields CASSLGTRSYGYTF.

The rearrangement uses TRBV2 and TRBJ1-5; TRBD1 matches 7 bases. This CDR3 region has 15 residues. The ends lost 4 bases at V and 5 bases at J; junction bases unmatched: 8. Germline lookup yields CDR1 SNHLY and CDR2 FYNNEI. As DNA, the CDR3 is TGTGCCAGCAGTGGCCGGGACAGAGGTCATCAGCCCCAGCATTTT. Translated, it gives CASSGRDRGHQPQHF.

The rearrangement joins TRBV6-5 to TRBJ1-1; 7 bases align to TRBD1. After removal of 6 bases from V and 4 bases from J, the junction contained 5 bases not matched to a gene. Per the germline V gene, CDR1 is MNHEY and CDR2 is SVGAGI. The CDR3 is made up of 13 amino acids. The CDR3 protein is CASRRQGGTEAFF. CDR3 DNA: TGTGCCAGCAGGCGACAGGGAGGCACTGAAGCTTTCTTT.

This chain links TRBV18 with TRBJ2-2, with a weak D call TRBD2 (6 bases). V lost 3 bases, J lost 6 bases, and 17 bases lay in between. The CDR3 totals 16 residues. Per germline, CDR1 KGHSH and CDR2 LQKENI. CDR3 sequence: CASSPQLEGSAGELFF. The CDR3 nucleotides are TGTGCCAGCTCACCCCAATTGGAGGGAAGTGCCGGGGAGCTGTTTTTT.